This TCR beta chain was retrieved from a study of T cell repertoires in cytomegalovirus infection. Study overall: CMV epitopes, recently identified HLA-C-restricted and well-studied HLA-B-restricted, were used. Both CMV infection and a matching HLA type were indicated by public TCR beta signatures.

Study-level points and caveats: Accumulated public TCR beta family frequency recognized individuals carrying CMV together with the relevant HLA. Ex vivo, HLA-C-restricted CMV-specific TCR beta clonotypes prevailed over the rest of the response.

MiXCR, applied by TCRdb to the reads, yields one record per CDR3 protein. Of about a million distinct CDR3 sequences in the sample, roughly a third were seen once. The CDR3 loop spans 12 amino acids. V was trimmed by 4 bases and J by 10 bases, leaving 13 bases between them. A note on this clonotype: Its cognate antigen is unknown. It may be a read error: a sequence one base away is much more abundant. This is likely a read error, given that the CDR3 carries no conserved phenylalanine or tryptophan at its end.

This clonotype was sampled from a human donor in good health (CMV status not recorded). Some clones in this sample may be carry-over from other donors' samples. V gene TRBV12-3 or TRBV12-4 combines with J gene TRBJ1-1; D is unclear. Sample: cultured CD8+ T cells from PBMCs, taken from culture after CMV antigen stimulation. CDR3 in DNA: TGTGCCAGCAGTTCCACGATGACACGAGCTTTCCTT. Protein product: CASSSTMTRAFL.